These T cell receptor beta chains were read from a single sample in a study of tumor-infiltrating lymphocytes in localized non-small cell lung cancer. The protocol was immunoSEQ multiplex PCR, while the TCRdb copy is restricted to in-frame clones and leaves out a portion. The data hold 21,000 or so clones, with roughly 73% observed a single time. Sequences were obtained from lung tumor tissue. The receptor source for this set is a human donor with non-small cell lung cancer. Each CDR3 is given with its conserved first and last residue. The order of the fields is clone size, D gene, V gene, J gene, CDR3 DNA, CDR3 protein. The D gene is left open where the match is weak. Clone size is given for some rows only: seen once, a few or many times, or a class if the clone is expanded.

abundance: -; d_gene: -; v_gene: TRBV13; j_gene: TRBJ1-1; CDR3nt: TGTGCCAGCAGCTTATATGGAGGCGGGCAGAACACTGAAGCTTTCTTT; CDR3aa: CASSLYGGGQNTEAFF
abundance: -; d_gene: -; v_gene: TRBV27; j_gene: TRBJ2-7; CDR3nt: TGTGCCAGCACCCCGGTTGCAAGAGAGCAGTACTTC; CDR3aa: CASTPVAREQYF
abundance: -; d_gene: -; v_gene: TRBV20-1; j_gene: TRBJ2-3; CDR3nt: TGCAGTGCTAGATGGGGAGATACGCAGTATTTT; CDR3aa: CSARWGDTQYF
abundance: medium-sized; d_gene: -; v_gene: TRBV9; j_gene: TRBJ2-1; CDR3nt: TGTGCCAGCAGCGAGCCTGGGCAGGGTTCCTACAATGAGCAGTTCTTC; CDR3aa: CASSEPGQGSYNEQFF
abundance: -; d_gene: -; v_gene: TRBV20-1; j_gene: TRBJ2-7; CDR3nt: TGCAGTGCTCGCTCCGGGGACGAGCAGTACTTC; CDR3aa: CSARSGDEQYF
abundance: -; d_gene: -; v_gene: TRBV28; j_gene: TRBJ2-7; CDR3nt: TGTGCCAGCAGTTTATACAGCTACGAGCAGTACTTC; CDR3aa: CASSLYSYEQYF
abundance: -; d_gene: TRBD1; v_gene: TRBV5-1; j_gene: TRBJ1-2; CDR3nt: TGCGCCAGCAGCTTGGGGACAGGGGGCAACTATGGCTACACCTTC; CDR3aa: CASSLGTGGNYGYTF
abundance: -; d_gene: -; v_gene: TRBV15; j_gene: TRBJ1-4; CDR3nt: TGTGCCACCAGGGAACAGGGAAGGGAATCGGTACTGTTTTTT; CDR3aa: CATREQGRESVLFF
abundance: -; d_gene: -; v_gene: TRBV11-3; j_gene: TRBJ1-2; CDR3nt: TGTGCCAGCAGCCCCTCGGGTCAGGGCCGGAACTATGGCTACACCTTC; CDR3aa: CASSPSGQGRNYGYTF
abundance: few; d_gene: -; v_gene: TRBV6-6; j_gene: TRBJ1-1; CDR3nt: TGTGCCAGCAGTTACCAACAAGACACTGAAGCTTTCTTT; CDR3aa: CASSYQQDTEAFF
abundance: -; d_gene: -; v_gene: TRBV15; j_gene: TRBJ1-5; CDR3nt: TGTGCCACCAGCAGAGACAGACAGCCCCAGCATTTT; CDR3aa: CATSRDRQPQHF
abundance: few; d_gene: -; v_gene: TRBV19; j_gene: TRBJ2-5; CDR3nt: TGTGCCAGTAGCTCCAACTCCGCGGGGTCCGGGTGGAAGACCCAGTACTTC; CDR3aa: CASSSNSAGSGWKTQYF
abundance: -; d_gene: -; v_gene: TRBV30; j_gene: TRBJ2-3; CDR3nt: TGTGCCTGGAGTGGAAGCACAGATACGCAGTATTTT; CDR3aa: CAWSGSTDTQYF
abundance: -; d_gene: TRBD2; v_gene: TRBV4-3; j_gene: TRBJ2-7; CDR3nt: TGCGCCAGCAGCCTCTTTGCTCCGGGACTAGCGGCTAAAAGGCTCTACGAGCAGTACTTC; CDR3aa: CASSLFAPGLAAKRLYEQYF
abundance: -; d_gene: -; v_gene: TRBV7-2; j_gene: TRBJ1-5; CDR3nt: TGTGCCAGCAGCTTAGGGGGGGGAAGGGAGCCCCAGCATTTT; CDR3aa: CASSLGGGREPQHF
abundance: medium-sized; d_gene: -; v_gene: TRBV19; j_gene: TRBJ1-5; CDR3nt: TGTGCCAGTAGTGCCGGGACTACATATAGCAATCAGCCCCAGCATTTT; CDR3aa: CASSAGTTYSNQPQHF
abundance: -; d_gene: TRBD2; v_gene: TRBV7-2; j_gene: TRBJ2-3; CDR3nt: TGTGCCAGCAGCCCGACTAGCGGGGGGGCGGATACGCAGTATTTT; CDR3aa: CASSPTSGGADTQYF
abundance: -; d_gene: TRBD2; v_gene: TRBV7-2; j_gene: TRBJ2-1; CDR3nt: TGTGCCAGCAGCTTCATTATAGCGGGGGGCGGCAATGAGCAGTTCTTC; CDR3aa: CASSFIIAGGGNEQFF
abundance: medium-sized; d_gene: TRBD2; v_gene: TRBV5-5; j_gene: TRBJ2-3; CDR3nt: TGTGCCAGCAGCTTAAGGGCGGGGGGATCAGATACGCAGTATTTT; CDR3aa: CASSLRAGGSDTQYF
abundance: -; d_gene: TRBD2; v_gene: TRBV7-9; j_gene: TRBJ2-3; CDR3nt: TGTGCCAGCAGCCCGAAGACTAGCGGGGGTCCCACAGATACGCAGTATTTT; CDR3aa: CASSPKTSGGPTDTQYF
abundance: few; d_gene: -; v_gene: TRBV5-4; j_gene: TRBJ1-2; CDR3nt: TGTGCCAGCAGCTTGGATAGGGGGGGTAACTATGGCTACACCTTC; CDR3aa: CASSLDRGGNYGYTF
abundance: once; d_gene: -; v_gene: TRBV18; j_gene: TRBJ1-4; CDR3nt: TGTGCCAGCTCTCTCCAAGGAGGAGGTAATGAAAAACTGTTTTTT; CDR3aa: CASSLQGGGNEKLFF
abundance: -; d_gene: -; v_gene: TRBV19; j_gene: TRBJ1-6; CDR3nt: TGTGCCAGTAGGAGCAATTCACCCCTCCACTTT; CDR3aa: CASRSNSPLHF
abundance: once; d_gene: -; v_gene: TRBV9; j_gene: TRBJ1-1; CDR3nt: TGTGCCAGCAGCGTCGCGGGGAGTGGAAACACTGAAGCTTTCTTT; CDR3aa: CASSVAGSGNTEAFF
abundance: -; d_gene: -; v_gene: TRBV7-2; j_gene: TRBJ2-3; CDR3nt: TGTGCCAGCAGCTTACCAGGGGCCGTCACAGATACGCAGTATTTT; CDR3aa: CASSLPGAVTDTQYF
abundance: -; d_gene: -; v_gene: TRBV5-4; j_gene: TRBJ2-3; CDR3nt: TGTGCCAGCAGCGGGGGACCTCGCACAGATACGCAGTATTTT; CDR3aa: CASSGGPRTDTQYF
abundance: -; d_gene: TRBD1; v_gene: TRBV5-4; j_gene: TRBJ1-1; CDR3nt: TGTGCCAGCAGCTTGTCCGCCGGGACAGCTAACACTGAAGCTTTCTTT; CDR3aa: CASSLSAGTANTEAFF
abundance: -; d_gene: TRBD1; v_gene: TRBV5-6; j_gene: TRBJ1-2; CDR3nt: TGTGCCAGCAGCTTAACGGGACAGGTGTTTGGCTACACCTTC; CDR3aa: CASSLTGQVFGYTF
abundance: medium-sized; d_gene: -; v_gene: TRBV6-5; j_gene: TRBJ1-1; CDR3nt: TGTGCCAGCAAAAAAGGTATCGAAGCTTTCTTT; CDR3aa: CASKKGIEAFF
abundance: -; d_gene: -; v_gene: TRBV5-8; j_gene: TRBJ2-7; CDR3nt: TGTGCCAGCAGCTTTTCTATGGACTCCTACGAGCAGTACTTC; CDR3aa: CASSFSMDSYEQYF
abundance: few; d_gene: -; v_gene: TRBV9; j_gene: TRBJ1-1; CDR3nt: TGTGCCAGCAGCGTAGTTGGGTCCGATGAGGCTTTCTTT; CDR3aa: CASSVVGSDEAFF
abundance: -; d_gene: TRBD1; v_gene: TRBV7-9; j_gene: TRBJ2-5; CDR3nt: TGTGCCAGCAGCTTGTGGGGAAGACAGGGTGGAGAGACCCAGTACTTC; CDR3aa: CASSLWGRQGGETQYF
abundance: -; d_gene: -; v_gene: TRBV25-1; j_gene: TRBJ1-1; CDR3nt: TGTGCCAGCAGTGCCAAAGGGGCTACCTCGCAAAACCGGGGAGCTTTCTTT; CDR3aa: CASSAKGATSQNRGAFF
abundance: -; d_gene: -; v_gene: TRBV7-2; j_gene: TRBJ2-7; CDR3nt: TGTGCCAGCAGCCCTGGAACGGGGCTAAGTTACGAGCAGTACTTC; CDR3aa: CASSPGTGLSYEQYF
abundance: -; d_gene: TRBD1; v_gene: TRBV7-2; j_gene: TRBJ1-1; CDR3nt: TGTGCCAGCAGCCCCCTACAGGGGGGGGTAACTGAAGCTTTCTTT; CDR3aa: CASSPLQGGVTEAFF
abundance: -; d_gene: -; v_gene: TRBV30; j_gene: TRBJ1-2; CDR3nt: TGTGCCTGGGTACAGGGTAGTGGCTACACCTTC; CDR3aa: CAWVQGSGYTF
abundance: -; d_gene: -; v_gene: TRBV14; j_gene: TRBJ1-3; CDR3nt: TGTGCCAGCAGCCAAGATCCAGGCGGCTCTGGAAACACCATATATTTT; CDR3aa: CASSQDPGGSGNTIYF
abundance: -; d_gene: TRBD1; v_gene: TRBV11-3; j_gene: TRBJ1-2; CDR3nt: TGTGCCAGCAGCTTAGGGACAGGGTATGGCTACACCTTC; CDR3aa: CASSLGTGYGYTF
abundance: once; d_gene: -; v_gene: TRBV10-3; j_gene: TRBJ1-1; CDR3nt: TGTGCCATCAGTCCAGATAGACAGATGAACACTGAAGCTTTCTTT; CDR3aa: CAISPDRQMNTEAFF
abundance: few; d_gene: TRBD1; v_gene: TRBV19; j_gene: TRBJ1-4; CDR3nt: TGTGCCAGTAGTGTCCCGGGACAGATTAATGAAAAACTGTTTTTT; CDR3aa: CASSVPGQINEKLFF
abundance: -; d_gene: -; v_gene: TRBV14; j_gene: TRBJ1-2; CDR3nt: TGTGCCAGCAGCCAAGGCCGTTGGGAGAACTATGGCTACACCTTC; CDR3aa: CASSQGRWENYGYTF
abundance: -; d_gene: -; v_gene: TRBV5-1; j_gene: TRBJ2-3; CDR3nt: TGCGCCAGCAGCTTGGGGCAGGGGAGCACAGATACGCAGTATTTT; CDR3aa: CASSLGQGSTDTQYF
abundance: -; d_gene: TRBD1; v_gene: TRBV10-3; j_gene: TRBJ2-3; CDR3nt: TGTGCCATCAGCGATGGGACAGGGGGTACAGATACGCAGTATTTT; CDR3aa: CAISDGTGGTDTQYF
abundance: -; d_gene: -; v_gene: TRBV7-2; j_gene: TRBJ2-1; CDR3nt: TGTGCCAGCAGCTTAGAACAGCGGTGGAATGAGCAGTTCTTC; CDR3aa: CASSLEQRWNEQFF
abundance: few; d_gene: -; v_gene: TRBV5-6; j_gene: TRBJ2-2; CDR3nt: TGTGCCAGCAGCGGACAAGTCGCCTATGGTGGCGGGGAGCTGTTTTTT; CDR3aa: CASSGQVAYGGGELFF
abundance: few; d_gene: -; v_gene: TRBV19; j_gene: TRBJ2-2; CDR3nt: TGTGCCAGTGGGGGCAGTACAAGAACCGGGGAGCTGTTTTTT; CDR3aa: CASGGSTRTGELFF
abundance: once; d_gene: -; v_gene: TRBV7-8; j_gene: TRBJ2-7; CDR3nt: TGTGCCAGCAGCACCACAGGATTCTCCTACGAGCAGTACTTC; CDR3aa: CASSTTGFSYEQYF
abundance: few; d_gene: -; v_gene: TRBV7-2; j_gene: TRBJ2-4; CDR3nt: TGTGCCAGCACACTAGAGTCCGGCGCCAAAAACATTCAGTACTTC; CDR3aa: CASTLESGAKNIQYF
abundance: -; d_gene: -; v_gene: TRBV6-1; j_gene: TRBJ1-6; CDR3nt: TGTGCCAGCAGTGTTGGGGGCACGGGTTCACCCCTCCACTTT; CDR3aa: CASSVGGTGSPLHF
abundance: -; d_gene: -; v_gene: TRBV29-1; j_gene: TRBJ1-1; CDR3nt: TGCAGCGTCTTGATCGTGAACACTGAAGCTTTCTTT; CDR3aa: CSVLIVNTEAFF
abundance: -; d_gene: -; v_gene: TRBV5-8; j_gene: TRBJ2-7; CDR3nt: TGTGCCAGCACCGATATGGGGGGTTTCTACGAGCAGTACTTC; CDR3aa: CASTDMGGFYEQYF
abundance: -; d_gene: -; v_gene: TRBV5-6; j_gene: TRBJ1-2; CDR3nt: TGTGCCAGTAGGACCGTCCCTAACTATGGCTACACCTTC; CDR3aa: CASRTVPNYGYTF
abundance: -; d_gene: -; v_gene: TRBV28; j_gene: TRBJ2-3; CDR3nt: TGTGCCGAAATACGGAGACGAGTAACCACAGATACGCAGTATTTT; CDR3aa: CAEIRRRVTTDTQYF
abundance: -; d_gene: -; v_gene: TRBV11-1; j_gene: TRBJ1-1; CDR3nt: TGTGCCAGCAGCTTTCAGGAGGGGAGCACTGAAGCTTTCTTT; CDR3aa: CASSFQEGSTEAFF
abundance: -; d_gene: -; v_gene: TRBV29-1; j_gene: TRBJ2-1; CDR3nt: TGCAGCGTTGAGTCCCGACACGCTGAGCAGTTCTTC; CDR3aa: CSVESRHAEQFF
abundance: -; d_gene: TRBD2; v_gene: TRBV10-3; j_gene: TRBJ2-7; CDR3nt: TGTGCCATCAGCGCTAGCGGGGCCCCTTGGCAGCAGTACTTC; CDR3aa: CAISASGAPWQQYF
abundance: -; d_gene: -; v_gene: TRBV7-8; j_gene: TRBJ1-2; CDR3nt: TGTGCCAGCAGCCGGACATCTCAGGCTGGCTACACCTTC; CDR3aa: CASSRTSQAGYTF
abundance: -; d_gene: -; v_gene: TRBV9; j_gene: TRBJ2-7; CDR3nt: TGTGCCAGCAGCTCTCATCGGGACACAGCATCCTACGAGCAGTACTTC; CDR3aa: CASSSHRDTASYEQYF
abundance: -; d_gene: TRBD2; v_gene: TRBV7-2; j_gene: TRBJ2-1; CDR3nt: TGTGCCAGCAGCGCCCGAGGCGGGGGGGCCTACAATGAGCAGTTCTTC; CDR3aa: CASSARGGGAYNEQFF